One and the same sample provided the 14 T cell receptor beta chains below, sequenced in a study of cytomegalovirus exposure and HLA in healthy donors. TCRdb's copy holds only in-frame clones and misses some; the assay was immunoSEQ multiplex PCR. This sample yields more than 100,000 clones, of which around 89% are seen a single time; just under 6.5% belongs to the top ten. Sequencing used PBMCs. The receptors derive from a woman aged 18 to 35 in good health and CMV-seropositive.

This chain links TRBV30 with TRBJ1-2, with TRBD1 as a possible D gene (5 bases). V lost 1 base, J lost 0 bases, and 9 bases lay in between. The CDR3 runs 14 residues. CDR1 is GTSNPN, CDR2 SVGIG, per germline (reference sequence). The CDR3 spells CAWSAGLANYGYTF. The CDR3 DNA reads TGTGCCTGGAGTGCGGGACTGGCTAACTATGGCTACACCTTC.

V is TRBV29-1 and J is TRBJ1-1; 10 bases match TRBD1. J lost 5 bases, V lost 6 bases, and 12 bases had no gene match. The germline V gene encodes CDR1 SQVTM and CDR2 ANQGSEA. The CDR3 totals 15 residues. CDR3 in amino acids: CSVDPGTGVRTEAFF. Written as DNA, the CDR3 is TGCAGCGTGGACCCCGGGACAGGGGTACGGACTGAAGCTTTCTTT. Full variable domain (rest looked up from reference TRBV29-1 and TRBJ1-1): SAVISQKPSRDICQRGTSLTIQCQVDSQVTMMFWYRQQPGQSLTLIATANQGSEATYESGFVIDKFPISRPNLTFSTLTVSNMSPEDSSIYLCSVDPGTGVRTEAFFGQGTRLTVV.

This clone appeared a single time. This rearrangement joins TRBV14 to TRBJ2-2; 8 positions agree with TRBD2. The V segment lost 4 bases and the J segment 6 bases; nucleotides outside the gene matches: 7. Germline V gives CDR1 SGHDN, CDR2 FVKESK. The CDR3 length is 15 residues. The DNA of the CDR3 is TGTGCCAGCAGCCTCGTTGCGGGGGGTTCCGGGGAGCTGTTTTTT. Translating gives CASSLVAGGSGELFF.

CDR3 in DNA: TGCGCCAGCAGCCAATGGAGGGGTGTTGTTCCGGGACGGGACACCATATATTTT. Translation: CASSQWRGVVPGRDTIYF. The chain has TRBV4-1 and TRBJ1-3, with D possibly matching TRBD1 (5 bases). The CDR3 is 18 amino acids. Germline CDR1 MGHRA, CDR2 YSYEKL. Trimming pared 2 bases from V and 8 bases from J, leaving 25 bases between.

The chain uses TRBV5-1 and TRBJ1-4; 8 bases are shared with TRBD1. The CDR3 length is 14 residues. The V and J ends lost 4 bases and 7 bases, in that order; junction bases with no gene match: 6. Germline CDR1 reads SGHRS; CDR2 reads YFSETQ. As DNA, the CDR3 is TGCGCCAGCAGCGATACAGGGGGGGGTGAAAAACTGTTTTTT. Translated, it gives CASSDTGGGEKLFF.

The chain is built from TRBV11-2 and TRBJ2-7, with D maybe TRBD2 (6 bases). This CDR3 is 16 amino acids long. Germline V lookup: CDR1 SGHAT, CDR2 FQNNGV. The ends were cut back, 5 bases at V and 1 base at J, with 18 bases in the middle. CDR3 sequence: CASSRGVGGVSYEQYF. For the CDR3, the DNA is TGTGCCAGCAGCCGAGGGGTGGGGGGAGTGTCCTACGAGCAGTACTTC.

The chain combines TRBV19 with TRBJ1-1; no definite D call. The CDR3 has 15 amino acids. Trimming removed 3 bases at V and 1 base at J, with 12 bases between. Germline values: CDR1 LNHDA, CDR2 SQIVND (reference sequence). The DNA of the CDR3 is TGTGCCAGTAGTATTAATTCGGGGTGGAACACTGAAGCTTTCTTT. Amino acid sequence: CASSINSGWNTEAFF. Supplemented by reference TRBV19 and TRBJ1-1, the full variable domain reads DGGITQSPKYLFRKEGQNVTLSCEQNLNHDAMYWYRQDPGQGLRLIYYSQIVNDFQKGDIAEGYSVSREKKESFPLTVTSAQKNPTAFYLCASSINSGWNTEAFFGQGTRLTVV.

The V call is TRBV6-5, the J call TRBJ2-2, with no clear D. Germline values: CDR1 MNHEY, CDR2 SVGAGI. Trimming took 4 bases from V and 0 from J, leaving 9 bases between them. The CDR3 covers 15 residues. The CDR3 region is CASSSTYSNTGELFF. The CDR3 DNA is TGTGCCAGCAGTTCGACATATTCGAACACCGGGGAGCTGTTTTTT.

The genes are TRBV6-6 and TRBJ1-2; TRBD1 aligns across 10 bases. The length of the CDR3 is 13 residues. Germline V gene data show CDR1 as MNHNY and CDR2 as SVGAGI (reference sequence). After removal of 6 bases from V and 8 bases from J, the junction contained 6 bases not matched to a gene. This CDR3 reads CASRPTGGRGYTF. In DNA form, the CDR3 reads TGTGCCAGCAGACCGACAGGGGGCCGGGGCTACACCTTC.

The chain carries TRBV2 and TRBJ2-3; no clear D gene. From germline, CDR1 is SNHLY and CDR2 FYNNEI. This CDR3 is 11 amino acids long. Trimming took off 2 bases at V and 11 bases at J, with 8 bases between the two ends. The CDR3 bases are TGTGCCAGCAGTGAACTCTTCGGGCAGTATTTT. This sequence encodes CASSELFGQYF.

The rearrangement joins TRBV2 to TRBJ2-1; TRBD1 might be the D (6 bases). V gave up 5 bases and J gave up 8 bases, with 19 bases separating them. CDR1 is SNHLY and CDR2 is FYNNEI in the germline V gene. The length of the CDR3 is 15 residues. The CDR3 coding sequence is TGTGCCAGCAGTCGGCAGGGGCTTAATGGGGATGAGCAGTTCTTC. Amino acid sequence: CASSRQGLNGDEQFF.

The rearrangement uses TRBV5-6 and TRBJ1-1; D is unclear. This CDR3 comprises 12 residues. V gave up 1 base and J gave up 10 bases, with 11 bases separating them. Per the germline V gene, CDR1 is SGHDT and CDR2 is YYEEEE. The chain's CDR3 is CASSLSTAGAFF. The CDR3 DNA sequence: TGTGCCAGCAGCTTGTCGACTGCGGGAGCTTTCTTT.

CDR3 region: CASSQDADRPGQPQHF. The DNA of the CDR3 is TGCGCCAGCAGCCAAGACGCGGACAGGCCGGGTCAGCCCCAGCATTTT. This rearrangement joins TRBV4-1 to TRBJ1-5, with 7 positions matching TRBD1. Germline V gives CDR1 MGHRA, CDR2 YSYEKL. V lost 0 bases to trimming and J lost 6 bases; unmatched junction nucleotides: 8. The CDR3 spans 16 residues.

The chain combines TRBV6-6 with TRBJ1-5, with a weak D call TRBD1 (5 bases). Trimming left V 4 bases short and J 6 bases short, with 10 bases between. The CDR3 is made up of 13 amino acids. CDR1 and CDR2 (germline): MNHNY, SVGAGI (reference sequence). The CDR3 sequence: CASSLPGGQPQHF. The CDR3 DNA follows: TGTGCCAGCAGTTTGCCGGGGGGTCAGCCCCAGCATTTT.